A selection of T cell receptor beta chains follows, all from one sample in a study of blood T cell repertoires in COVID-19. Clones were read by immunoSEQ multiplex PCR, and TCRdb kept only the in-frame ones, dropping some. The sample holds approximately 92,000 clones, around 80% seen once. The source material was peripheral blood. Receptors were obtained from an elderly man with acute or convalescent COVID-19. CDR3s include the opening cysteine and the closing phenylalanine or tryptophan. D genes are given only for firm matches. Size is omitted from some rows. Given values are once, few, many or a class for expanded clones.

>-|TRBJ2-7|-|TRBV7-2
CASSSDSSVGREQYF
TGTGCCAGCAGCTCGGACAGCTCGGTGGGAAGAGAGCAGTACTTC
>TRBD1|TRBJ2-6|-|TRBV28
CASSLQQGARSGANVLTF
TGTGCCAGCAGTTTACAACAGGGGGCGCGCTCTGGGGCCAACGTCCTGACTTTC
>-|TRBJ2-7|-|TRBV27
CASRASEVTYEQYF
TGTGCCAGCAGAGCCTCGGAGGTGACCTACGAGCAGTACTTC
>TRBD2|TRBJ2-7|once|TRBV29-1
CSGSSGGYEQYF
TGCAGCGGCTCTAGCGGGGGATACGAGCAGTACTTC
>-|TRBJ1-4|-|TRBV7-2
CASSLSGGGEKLFF
TGTGCCAGCAGCTTATCGGGGGGAGGGGAAAAACTGTTTTTT
>TRBD1|TRBJ1-5|once|TRBV30
CAWSVPVQGHQPQHF
TGTGCCTGGAGTGTACCGGTACAGGGGCATCAGCCCCAGCATTTT
>-|TRBJ1-2|-|TRBV12-1
CASSFYRGLCYGYTF
TGTGCCAGCAGCTTTTACAGGGGTCTCTGCTATGGCTACACCTTC
>-|TRBJ2-7|-|TRBV10-1
CASSDRGSSGRTSEQYF
TGCGCCAGCAGCGACAGGGGTAGTAGCGGGAGAACTAGCGAGCAGTACTTC
>-|TRBJ1-2|once|TRBV11-2
CASSLRVTGGYTF
TGTGCCAGCAGCTTAAGAGTGACAGGTGGCTACACCTTC
>-|TRBJ1-2|-|TRBV18
CASSPGTVLDGYTF
TGTGCCAGCTCACCAGGAACAGTTCTTGACGGCTACACCTTC